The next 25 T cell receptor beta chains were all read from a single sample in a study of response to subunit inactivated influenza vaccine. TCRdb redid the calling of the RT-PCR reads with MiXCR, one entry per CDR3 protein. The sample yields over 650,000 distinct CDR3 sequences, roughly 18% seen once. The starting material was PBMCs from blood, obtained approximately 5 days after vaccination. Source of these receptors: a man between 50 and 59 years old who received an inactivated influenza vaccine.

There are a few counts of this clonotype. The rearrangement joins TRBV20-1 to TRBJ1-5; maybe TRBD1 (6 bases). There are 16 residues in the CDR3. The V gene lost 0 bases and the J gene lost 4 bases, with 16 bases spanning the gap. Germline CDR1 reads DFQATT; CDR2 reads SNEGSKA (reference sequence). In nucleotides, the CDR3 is TGCAGTGCTAGAGATCCTCGGCAGGGGAAAAATCAGCCCCAGCATTTT. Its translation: CSARDPRQGKNQPQHF.

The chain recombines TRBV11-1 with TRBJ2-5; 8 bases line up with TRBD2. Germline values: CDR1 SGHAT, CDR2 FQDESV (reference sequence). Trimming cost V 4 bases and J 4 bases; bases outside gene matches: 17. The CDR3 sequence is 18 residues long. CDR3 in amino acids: CASSSPPGLVYPRETQYF. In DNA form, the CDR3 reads TGTGCCAGCAGCTCCCCGCCGGGACTAGTATATCCCAGAGAGACCCAGTACTTC.

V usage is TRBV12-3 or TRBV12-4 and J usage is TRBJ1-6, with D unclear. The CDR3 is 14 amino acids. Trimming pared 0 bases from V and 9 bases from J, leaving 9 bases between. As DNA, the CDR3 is TGTGCCAGCAGTTTAGCACATGGCGGTTCACCCCTCCACTTT. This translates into CASSLAHGGSPLHF.

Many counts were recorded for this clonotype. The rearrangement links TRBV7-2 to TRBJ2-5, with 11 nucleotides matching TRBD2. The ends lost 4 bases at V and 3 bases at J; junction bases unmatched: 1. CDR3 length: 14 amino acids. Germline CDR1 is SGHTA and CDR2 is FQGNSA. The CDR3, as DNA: TGTGCCAGCAGCTCGGGACTAGCGGAAGAGACCCAGTACTTC. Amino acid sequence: CASSSGLAEETQYF.

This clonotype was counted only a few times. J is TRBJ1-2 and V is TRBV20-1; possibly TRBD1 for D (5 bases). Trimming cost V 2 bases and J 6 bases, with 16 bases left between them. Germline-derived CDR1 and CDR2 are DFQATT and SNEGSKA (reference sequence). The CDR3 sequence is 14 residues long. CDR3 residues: CSARPTGLTHGYTF. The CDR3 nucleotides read TGCAGTGCTAGACCAACAGGCCTAACCCATGGCTACACCTTC.

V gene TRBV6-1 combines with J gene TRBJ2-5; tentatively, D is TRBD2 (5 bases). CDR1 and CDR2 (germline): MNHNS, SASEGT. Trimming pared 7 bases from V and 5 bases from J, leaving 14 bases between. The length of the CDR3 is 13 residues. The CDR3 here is CASTSPGGETQYF. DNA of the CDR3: TGTGCCAGCACATCACCGGGCGGGGAGACCCAGTACTTC.

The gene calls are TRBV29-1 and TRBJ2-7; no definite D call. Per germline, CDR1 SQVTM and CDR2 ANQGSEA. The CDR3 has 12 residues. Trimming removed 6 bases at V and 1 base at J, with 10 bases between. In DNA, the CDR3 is TGCAGCGTCAGAATGCAGTCCTACGAGCAGTACTTC. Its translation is CSVRMQSYEQYF.

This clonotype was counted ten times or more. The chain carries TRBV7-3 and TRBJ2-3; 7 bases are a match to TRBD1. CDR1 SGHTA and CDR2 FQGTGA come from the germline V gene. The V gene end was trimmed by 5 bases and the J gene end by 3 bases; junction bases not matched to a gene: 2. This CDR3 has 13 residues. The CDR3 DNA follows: TGTGCCAGCAGCCGGGGACAGACAGATACGCAGTATTTT. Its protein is CASSRGQTDTQYF.

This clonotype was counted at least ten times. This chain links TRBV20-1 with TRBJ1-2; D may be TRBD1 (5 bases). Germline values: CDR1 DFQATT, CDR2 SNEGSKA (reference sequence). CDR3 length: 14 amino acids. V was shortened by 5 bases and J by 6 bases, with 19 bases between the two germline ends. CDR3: CSAFQGVRVDGYTF. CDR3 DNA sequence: TGCAGTGCTTTCCAGGGTGTTCGGGTTGATGGCTACACCTTC.

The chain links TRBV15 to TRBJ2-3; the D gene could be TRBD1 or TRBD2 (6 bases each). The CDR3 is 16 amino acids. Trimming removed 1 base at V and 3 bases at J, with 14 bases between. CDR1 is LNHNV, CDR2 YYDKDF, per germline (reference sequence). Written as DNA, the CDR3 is TGTGCCACCAGCAGAGTTGGGGGGCAGGGGACAGATACGCAGTATTTT. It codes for CATSRVGGQGTDTQYF.

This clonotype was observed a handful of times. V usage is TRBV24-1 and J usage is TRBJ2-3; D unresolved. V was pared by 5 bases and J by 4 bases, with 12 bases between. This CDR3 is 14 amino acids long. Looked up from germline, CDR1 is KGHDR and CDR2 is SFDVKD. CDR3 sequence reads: CATSGSFPPDTQYF. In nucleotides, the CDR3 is TGTGCCACCAGTGGGTCCTTCCCCCCAGATACGCAGTATTTT.

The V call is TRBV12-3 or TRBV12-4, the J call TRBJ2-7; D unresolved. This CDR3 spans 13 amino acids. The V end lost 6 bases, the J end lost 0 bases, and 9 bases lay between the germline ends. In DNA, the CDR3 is TGTGCCAGCAGGTCCCCGAACTCCTACGAGCAGTACTTC. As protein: CASRSPNSYEQYF.

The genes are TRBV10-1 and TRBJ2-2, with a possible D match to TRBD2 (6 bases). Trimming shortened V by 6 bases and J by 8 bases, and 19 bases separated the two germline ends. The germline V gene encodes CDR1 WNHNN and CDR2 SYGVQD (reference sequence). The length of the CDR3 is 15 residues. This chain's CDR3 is CASRRDLGPLGELFF. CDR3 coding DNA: TGCGCCAGCAGAAGGGACTTAGGCCCTTTGGGGGAGCTGTTTTTT.

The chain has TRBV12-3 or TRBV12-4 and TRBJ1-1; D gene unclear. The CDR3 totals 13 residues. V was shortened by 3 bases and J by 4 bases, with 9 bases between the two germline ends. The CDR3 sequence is CASSFRMSTEAFF. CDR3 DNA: TGTGCCAGCAGTTTCAGGATGAGCACTGAAGCTTTCTTT.

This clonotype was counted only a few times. The DNA for the CDR3 is TGCGCCAGCAGCCCTAACCCCAGGGTTCGGACTGAAGCTTTCTTT. This sequence encodes CASSPNPRVRTEAFF. V gene TRBV4-3 combines with J gene TRBJ1-1; perhaps TRBD1 as D (5 bases). Trimming removed 4 bases from V and 5 bases from J, with 17 bases in between. The CDR3 has 15 amino acids. Germline CDR1 reads LGHNA; CDR2 reads YSLEER.

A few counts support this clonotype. The CDR3 bases are TGTGCCAGCGGCCCGGAGATAGCCAAAAACATTCAGTACTTC. Translated: CASGPEIAKNIQYF. This sequence joins TRBV7-2 and TRBJ2-4; no clear D gene. V was trimmed by 8 bases and J by 0 bases, leaving 11 bases between them. Germline V gene sequence: CDR1 SGHTA, CDR2 FQGNSA. This CDR3 spans 14 amino acids.

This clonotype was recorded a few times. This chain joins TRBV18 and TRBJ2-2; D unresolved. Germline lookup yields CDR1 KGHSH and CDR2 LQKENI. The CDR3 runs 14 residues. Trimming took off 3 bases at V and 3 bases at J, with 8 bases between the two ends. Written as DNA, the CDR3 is TGTGCCAGCTCACCGGACGGATACACCGGGGAGCTGTTTTTT. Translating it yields CASSPDGYTGELFF.

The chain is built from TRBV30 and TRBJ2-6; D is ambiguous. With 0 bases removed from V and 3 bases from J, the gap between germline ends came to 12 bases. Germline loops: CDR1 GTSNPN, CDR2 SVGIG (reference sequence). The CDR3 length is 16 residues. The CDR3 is CAWSVKGLSGANVLTF. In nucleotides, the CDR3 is TGTGCCTGGAGTGTAAAAGGTCTTAGTGGGGCCAACGTCCTGACTTTC.

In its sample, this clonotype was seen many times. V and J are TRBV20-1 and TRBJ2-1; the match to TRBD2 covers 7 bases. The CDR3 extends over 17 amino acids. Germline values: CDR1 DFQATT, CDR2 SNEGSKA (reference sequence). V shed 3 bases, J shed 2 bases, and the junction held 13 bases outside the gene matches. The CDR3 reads CSASRASGGFAYNEQFF. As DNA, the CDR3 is TGCAGTGCTAGTCGGGCTAGCGGTGGGTTCGCCTACAATGAGCAGTTCTTC.

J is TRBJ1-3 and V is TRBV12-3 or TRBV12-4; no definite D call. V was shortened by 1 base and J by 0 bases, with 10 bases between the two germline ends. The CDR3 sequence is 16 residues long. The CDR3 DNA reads TGTGCCAGCAGTTTAGGCCAATTGGCCTCTGGAAACACCATATATTTT. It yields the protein CASSLGQLASGNTIYF.

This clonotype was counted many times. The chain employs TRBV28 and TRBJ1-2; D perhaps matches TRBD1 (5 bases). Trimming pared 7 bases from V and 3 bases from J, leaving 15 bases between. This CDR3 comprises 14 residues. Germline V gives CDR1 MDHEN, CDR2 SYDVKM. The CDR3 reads CASTIPWGDYGYTF. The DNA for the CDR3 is TGTGCCAGCACTATCCCTTGGGGCGACTATGGCTACACCTTC.

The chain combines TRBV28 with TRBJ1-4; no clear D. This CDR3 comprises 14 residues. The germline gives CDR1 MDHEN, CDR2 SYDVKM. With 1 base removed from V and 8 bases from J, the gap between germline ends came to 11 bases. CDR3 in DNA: TGTGCCAGCAGTTTATTTTCAGTGGGGGAAAAACTGTTTTTT. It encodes CASSLFSVGEKLFF.

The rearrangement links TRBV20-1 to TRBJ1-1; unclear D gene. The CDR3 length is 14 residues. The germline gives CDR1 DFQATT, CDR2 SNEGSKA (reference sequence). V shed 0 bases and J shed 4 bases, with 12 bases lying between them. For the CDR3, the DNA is TGCAGTGCTAGAGACTCCGGGTGGGGCACTGAAGCTTTCTTT. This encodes CSARDSGWGTEAFF.

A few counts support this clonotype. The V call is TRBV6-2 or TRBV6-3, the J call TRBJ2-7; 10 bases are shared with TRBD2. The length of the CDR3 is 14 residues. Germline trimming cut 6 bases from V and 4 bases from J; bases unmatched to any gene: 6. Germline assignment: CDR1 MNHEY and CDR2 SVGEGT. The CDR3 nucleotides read TGTGCCAGCAGAAAAGCGGGAGGGCGTTACGAGCAGTACTTC. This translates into CASRKAGGRYEQYF.

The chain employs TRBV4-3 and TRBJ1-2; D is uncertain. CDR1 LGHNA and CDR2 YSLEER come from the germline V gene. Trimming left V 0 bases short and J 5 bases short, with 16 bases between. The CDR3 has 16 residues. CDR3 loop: CASSQDVFSRQYGYTF. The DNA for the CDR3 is TGCGCCAGCAGCCAAGATGTTTTCTCCCGCCAATATGGCTACACCTTC.